This entry lists 31 T cell receptor beta chains sequenced from one sample in a study of T cells in Graves' hyperthyroidism and ophthalmopathy. The investigators amplified TCR beta CDR3 regions from RNA transcripts. With the HTBI primer set, the TCR CDR3 went through a first round of RT-PCR. From the multiplex PCR reads, TCRdb called clonotypes with MiXCR, one entry per CDR3 protein. The top ten clones hold around 7.3% of a sample with roughly 570,000 distinct CDR3 sequences, around 16% of them seen once. Sequenced: blood. The receptors shown here come from a woman in her twenties or thirties with Graves' hyperthyroidism.

CDR3 amino acids: CASSLIGRQTSNQPQHF. In DNA form, the CDR3 reads TGTGCCAGCAGCTTAATTGGAAGACAGACCAGCAATCAGCCCCAGCATTTT. The chain recombines TRBV7-2 with TRBJ1-5; perhaps TRBD1 as D (5 bases). The CDR3 is made up of 17 amino acids. Germline CDR1 SGHTA, CDR2 FQGNSA. V lost 2 bases, J lost 1 base, and 15 bases lay in between.

For this clonotype: A much more abundant neighbour one base away suggests this may be a read error. The chain recombines TRBV20-1 with TRBJ2-1; D gene unclear. The CDR3 length is 11 residues. V was cut by 3 bases and J by 3 bases, with 3 bases left in between. Per the germline V gene, CDR1 is DFQATT and CDR2 is SNEGSKA (reference sequence). The CDR3 spells CSASLYNEQFF. Written as DNA, the CDR3 is TGCAGTGCTAGCCTCTACAATGAGCAGTTCTTC.

The rearrangement uses TRBV6-5 and TRBJ1-1; D unresolved. Trimming shortened V by 0 bases and J by 1 base, and 9 bases separated the two germline ends. This CDR3 has 15 residues. Per the germline V gene, CDR1 is MNHEY and CDR2 is SVGAGI. CDR3 sequence: CASSYSGGRNTEAFF. CDR3 nucleotide sequence: TGTGCCAGCAGTTACTCGGGAGGACGGAACACTGAAGCTTTCTTT.

J is TRBJ2-2 and V is TRBV7-9, with TRBD2 matching over 12 bases. Germline CDR1 SEHNR, CDR2 FQNEAQ (reference sequence). V lost 5 bases, J lost 7 bases, and 14 bases stayed unmatched. This CDR3 has 18 amino acids. The CDR3 sequence is CASSPRASGRAQSGELFF. For the CDR3, the DNA is TGTGCCAGCAGCCCTCGCGCTAGCGGGAGGGCCCAAAGCGGGGAGCTGTTTTTT.

This sequence joins TRBV7-3 and TRBJ2-1, with 9 bases matching TRBD1. J was trimmed by 11 bases and V by 5 bases; bases with no gene match: 4. CDR3 length equals 12 residues. Germline CDR1 SGHTA, CDR2 FQGTGA. This CDR3 reads CASSRTGAKQFF. Written as DNA, the CDR3 is TGTGCCAGCAGCAGGACAGGGGCCAAGCAGTTCTTC.

This clonotype showed up many times. The chain is built from TRBV18 and TRBJ2-5; possible D gene TRBD1, 6 bases. Trimming removed 6 bases from V and 3 bases from J, with 14 bases in between. Germline-derived CDR1 and CDR2 are KGHSH and LQKENI. This CDR3 spans 14 amino acids. The CDR3, as DNA: TGTGCCAGCTCTACAACATGGACAGAAGAGACCCAGTACTTC. The encoded protein is CASSTTWTEETQYF.

At least ten counts were recorded for this clonotype. V and J are TRBV9 and TRBJ1-6, with a weak D call TRBD1 (5 bases). The CDR3 is 17 amino acids. V was cut by 4 bases and J by 7 bases, with 21 bases left in between. CDR1 is SGDLS, CDR2 YYNGEE, per germline. CDR3 loop: CASSSRAQLGPNSPLHF. The DNA for the CDR3 is TGTGCCAGCAGCTCACGGGCCCAGTTGGGGCCGAATTCACCCCTCCACTTT.

To note about this clonotype: A much more abundant neighbour one base away suggests this may be a read error. The J gene is TRBJ1-4, the V gene TRBV27; D gene ambiguous. Germline CDR1 reads MNHEY; CDR2 reads SMNVEV (reference sequence). The CDR3 sequence is 14 residues long. The germline V and J ends were trimmed by 5 bases and 6 bases, with 13 bases remaining between them. CDR3 residues: CASSIGPRDEKLFF. DNA for the CDR3: TGTGCCAGCAGTATTGGACCGAGGGATGAAAAACTGTTTTTT.

The chain is built from TRBV29-1 and TRBJ2-7; 7 bases map to TRBD1. V lost 3 bases to trimming and J lost 3 bases; unmatched junction nucleotides: 5. The CDR3 sequence is 13 residues long. Per germline, CDR1 SQVTM and CDR2 ANQGSEA. The CDR3 spells CSVEVQGDYEQYF. The CDR3 DNA reads as TGCAGCGTTGAGGTCCAGGGGGACTACGAGCAGTACTTC.

A note on this clonotype: A much larger clone differs by one base, so this may be a read error. V gene TRBV30 combines with J gene TRBJ2-7, with unresolved D. Germline-derived CDR1 and CDR2 are GTSNPN and SVGIG (reference sequence). V dropped 5 bases and J dropped 0 bases, with 8 bases sitting between them. The CDR3 extends over 12 amino acids. The CDR3, as DNA: TGTGCCTGGGCAAGGAACTCCTACGAGCAGTACTTC. As protein: CAWARNSYEQYF.

The V gene is TRBV27, the J gene TRBJ2-1; 7 bases map to TRBD2. The CDR3 sequence is 16 residues long. The trim removed 1 base at V and 5 bases at J, leaving 8 bases unmatched. CDR1 and CDR2 (germline): MNHEY, SMNVEV (reference sequence). The CDR3 DNA is TGTGCCAGCAGTTTATGGGGGGGAGGCGCCCACAATGAGCAGTTCTTC. Its translation is CASSLWGGGAHNEQFF.

This clonotype appeared many times. The gene calls are TRBV2 and TRBJ1-1; D remains ambiguous. V was pared by 7 bases and J by 4 bases, with 7 bases between. Germline CDR1 reads SNHLY; CDR2 reads FYNNEI. The CDR3 is 11 residues long. CDR3 DNA sequence: TGTGCCAGCATTTCCAGCACTGAAGCTTTCTTT. Translated: CASISSTEAFF.

Many counts were recorded for this clonotype. J is TRBJ2-3 and V is TRBV7-9; possible D gene TRBD2, 6 bases. V gave up 2 bases and J gave up 6 bases, with 15 bases separating them. This CDR3 spans 15 amino acids. Germline V gene lookup returns CDR1 SEHNR and CDR2 FQNEAQ (reference sequence). CDR3 residues: CASSLLSGPGDTQYF. Here the CDR3 DNA reads TGTGCCAGCAGCTTACTTAGCGGTCCTGGGGATACGCAGTATTTT. Filled out from reference TRBV7-9 and TRBJ2-3, the complete variable domain reads DTGVSQNPRHKITKRGQNVTFRCDPISEHNRLYWYRQTLGQGPEFLTYFQNEAQLEKSRLLSDRFSAERPKGSFSTLEIQRTEQGDSAMYLCASSLLSGPGDTQYFGPGTRLTVL.

This clonotype was observed at least ten times. J is TRBJ2-1 and V is TRBV10-3; 13 positions agree with TRBD2. Germline V gene data show CDR1 as ENHRY and CDR2 as SYGVKD. Trimming removed 0 bases from V and 7 bases from J; junction bases left unmatched: 6. CDR3 size: 17 residues. The CDR3 loop is CAISESRTSGSRNEQFF. The DNA of the CDR3 is TGTGCCATCAGTGAGTCGCGGACTAGCGGGAGTAGGAATGAGCAGTTCTTC.

At least ten counts were recorded for this clonotype. The chain employs TRBV5-1 and TRBJ2-5; D gene uncertain. The V end was cut by 0 bases, the J end by 1 base, with 4 bases between. The CDR3 runs to 13 residues. The germline CDR1 and CDR2 sequences are SGHRS and YFSETQ. The CDR3 region is CASSLEPQETQYF. In nucleotides, the CDR3 is TGCGCCAGCAGCTTGGAGCCCCAAGAGACCCAGTACTTC.

This clonotype was counted at least ten times. This chain uses TRBV2 with TRBJ2-3; 13 bases align to TRBD2. Germline CDR1 and CDR2: SNHLY and FYNNEI. There are 16 residues in the CDR3. V trimming: 4 bases; J trimming: 10 bases; junction bases outside the gene matches: 11. The CDR3 bases are TGTGCCAGCAGTGCGGGACTAGCGGGATATAGGAGTGCGCAGTATTTT. It is translated as CASSAGLAGYRSAQYF.

This clonotype was seen at least ten times. The chain joins TRBV20-1 to TRBJ2-7, with D possibly being TRBD2 (6 bases). V dropped 5 bases and J dropped 5 bases, with 19 bases sitting between them. Germline lookup yields CDR1 DFQATT and CDR2 SNEGSKA (reference sequence). The CDR3 sequence is 14 residues long. The CDR3 protein is CSARTGRENDEQYF. As DNA, the CDR3 is TGCAGTGCTCGTACTGGGCGGGAAAATGACGAGCAGTACTTC.

This clonotype has a handful of counts. At one end, the junction sequence differs from germline, possibly due to a read error. The J gene is TRBJ1-1, the V gene TRBV5-5, with D tentatively TRBD1 (5 bases). CDR1 SGHKS and CDR2 YYEKEE come from the germline V gene (reference sequence). The CDR3 contains 16 residues. The CDR3 loop reads CASSLGVGQRNAEAFF. The CDR3 DNA follows: TGTGCCAGCAGCCTGGGGGTAGGGCAGAGGAACGCTGAAGCTTTCTTT.

This clonotype occurred many times. The rearrangement uses TRBV28 and TRBJ2-1, with 8 bases matching TRBD2. CDR1 MDHEN and CDR2 SYDVKM come from the germline V gene. The CDR3 sequence is 14 residues long. Trimming removed 2 bases from V and 8 bases from J; junction bases left unmatched: 5. The CDR3 sequence: CASSLQRESDEQFF. The CDR3 DNA is TGTGCCAGCAGTTTACAGCGGGAGAGCGATGAGCAGTTCTTC.

The rearrangement links TRBV11-2 to TRBJ2-1; 10 bases agree with TRBD2. The germline gives CDR1 SGHAT, CDR2 FQNNGV. The V gene end was trimmed by 5 bases and the J gene end by 3 bases; junction bases not matched to a gene: 4. CDR3 length: 15 residues. CDR3 DNA: TGTGCCAGCAGCCTGACTAGCGGGTTCTACAATGAGCAGTTCTTC. It codes for CASSLTSGFYNEQFF.

This clonotype was detected ten times or more. The chain is built from TRBV6-5 and TRBJ2-1; D call uncertain. Germline V gene data show CDR1 as MNHEY and CDR2 as SVGAGI. This CDR3 is built from 15 residues. Between the trimmed V and J ends, which lost 0 bases and 3 bases, there was a span of 9 bases. The CDR3 loop is CASSYSKWNYNEQFF. The CDR3 DNA reads TGTGCCAGCAGTTACTCGAAATGGAACTACAATGAGCAGTTCTTC.

V and J are TRBV4-2 and TRBJ2-7; D is possibly TRBD2 (6 bases). V dropped 1 base and J dropped 0 bases, with 16 bases sitting between them. The CDR3 has 17 residues. Germline assignment: CDR1 LGHNA and CDR2 YNFKEQ. The CDR3 DNA sequence: TGTGCCAGCAGCCAAGCTGCGGGGCAGCCGAGCTCCTACGAGCAGTACTTC. As protein: CASSQAAGQPSSYEQYF.

This clonotype has just one count. The chain employs TRBV12-3 or TRBV12-4 and TRBJ1-5, with D unresolved. V gave up 3 bases and J gave up 5 bases, with 11 bases separating them. The CDR3 has 14 amino acids. In nucleotides, the CDR3 is TGTGCCAGCAGTTTTGGGCGCGTTCATCAGCCCCAGCATTTT. Residues: CASSFGRVHQPQHF.

This clonotype was seen at least ten times. This chain links TRBV12-5 with TRBJ1-1; TRBD1 matches 7 bases. Germline loops: CDR1 LGHNT, CDR2 FRNRAP. The CDR3 loop spans 16 amino acids. Unmatched junction bases numbered 7, after V lost 2 bases and J lost 1 base. CDR3 sequence reads: CASGLPMGQPNTEAFF. For the CDR3, the DNA is TGTGCTAGTGGTTTGCCGATGGGACAGCCGAACACTGAAGCTTTCTTT.

The sample holds many counts of this clonotype. The CDR3 sequence: CASSPPRQAASYEQYF. CDR3 DNA sequence: TGTGCCAGCTCACCCCCCCGGCAGGCGGCATCCTACGAGCAGTACTTC. This chain uses TRBV18 with TRBJ2-7; D remains unclear. Germline assignment: CDR1 KGHSH and CDR2 LQKENI. Trimming pared 3 bases from V and 1 base from J, leaving 16 bases between. The CDR3 has 16 residues.

This clonotype came up many times. This chain links TRBV24-1 with TRBJ2-2, with 9 bases fitting TRBD1. This CDR3 contains 17 residues. Germline trimming cut 4 bases from V and 3 bases from J; bases unmatched to any gene: 8. Germline V gives CDR1 KGHDR, CDR2 SFDVKD. CDR3 sequence (DNA): TGTGCCACCAGTGACCAGGGGACAGGGTCCGACACCGGGGAGCTGTTTTTT. Its protein is CATSDQGTGSDTGELFF.

This clonotype appeared a few times. V usage is TRBV5-6 and J usage is TRBJ2-2; 11 positions match TRBD2. The CDR3 spans 19 residues. CDR1 is SGHDT, CDR2 YYEEEE, per germline. The V gene end was trimmed by 0 bases and the J gene end by 0 bases; junction bases not matched to a gene: 7. The CDR3 sequence is CASSLVQGLAVTNTGELFF. Here the CDR3 DNA reads TGTGCCAGCAGCTTGGTGCAGGGACTAGCGGTGACGAACACCGGGGAGCTGTTTTTT. Filled out from reference TRBV5-6 and TRBJ2-2, the complete variable domain reads DAGVTQSPTHLIKTRGQQVTLRCSPKSGHDTVSWYQQALGQGPQFIFQYYEEEERQRGNFPDRFSGHQFPNYSSELNVNALLLGDSALYLCASSLVQGLAVTNTGELFFGEGSRLTVL.

The CDR3 nucleotides read TGCGCCAGCAGTGGCCCCCTGACTAGCGGGAGTGGGGGCACCGGGGAGCTGTTTTTT. Its translation: CASSGPLTSGSGGTGELFF. V and J are TRBV10-1 and TRBJ2-2; TRBD2 matches 12 bases. V gave up 4 bases and J gave up 4 bases; unmatched junction bases: 13. The germline CDR1 and CDR2 sequences are WNHNN and SYGVQD (reference sequence). CDR3 length: 19 residues.

This clonotype came up many times. This rearrangement joins TRBV5-5 to TRBJ2-1, with unresolved D. The germline V gene has CDR1 SGHKS and CDR2 YYEKEE (reference sequence). The CDR3 covers 15 residues. Trimming shortened V by 0 bases and J by 0 bases, and 7 bases separated the two germline ends. The CDR3 protein is CASSLEGFSYNEQFF. The CDR3 region has the DNA TGTGCCAGCAGCTTGGAGGGATTCTCCTACAATGAGCAGTTCTTC.

This clonotype was found a few times. V gene TRBV25-1 combines with J gene TRBJ2-2; 10 positions match TRBD2. The CDR3 sequence is 18 residues long. CDR1 and CDR2 from the germline V gene are MGHDK and SYGVNS. Unmatched junction bases numbered 11, after V lost 5 bases and J lost 2 bases. CDR3 protein: CASSILAGESTNTGELFF. CDR3 coding DNA: TGTGCCAGCAGTATCCTAGCGGGGGAATCCACCAACACCGGGGAGCTGTTTTTT.

This clonotype was observed at least ten times. CDR3 loop: CSARERAGNTIYF. The CDR3 DNA reads TGCAGTGCTAGGGAACGGGCTGGAAACACCATATATTTT. The chain employs TRBV20-1 and TRBJ1-3; D is undetermined. The ends were cut back, 3 bases at V and 2 bases at J, with 8 bases in the middle. CDR1 and CDR2 from the germline V gene are DFQATT and SNEGSKA (reference sequence). The CDR3 sequence is 13 residues long.